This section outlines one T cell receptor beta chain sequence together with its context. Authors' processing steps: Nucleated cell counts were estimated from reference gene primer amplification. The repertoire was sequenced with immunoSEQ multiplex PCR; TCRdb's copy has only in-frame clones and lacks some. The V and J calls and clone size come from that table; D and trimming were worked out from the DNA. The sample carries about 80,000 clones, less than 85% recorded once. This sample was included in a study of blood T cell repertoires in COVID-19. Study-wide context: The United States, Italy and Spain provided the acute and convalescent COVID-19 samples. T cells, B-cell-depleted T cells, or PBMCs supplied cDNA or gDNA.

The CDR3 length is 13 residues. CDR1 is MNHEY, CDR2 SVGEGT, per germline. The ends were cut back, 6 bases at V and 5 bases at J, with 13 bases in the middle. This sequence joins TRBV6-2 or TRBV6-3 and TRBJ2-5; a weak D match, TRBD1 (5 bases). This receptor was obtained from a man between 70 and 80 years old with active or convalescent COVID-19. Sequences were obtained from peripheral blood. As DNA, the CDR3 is TGTGCCAGCAGCCGGACAAGACGTGAGACCCAGTACTTC. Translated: CASSRTRRETQYF.